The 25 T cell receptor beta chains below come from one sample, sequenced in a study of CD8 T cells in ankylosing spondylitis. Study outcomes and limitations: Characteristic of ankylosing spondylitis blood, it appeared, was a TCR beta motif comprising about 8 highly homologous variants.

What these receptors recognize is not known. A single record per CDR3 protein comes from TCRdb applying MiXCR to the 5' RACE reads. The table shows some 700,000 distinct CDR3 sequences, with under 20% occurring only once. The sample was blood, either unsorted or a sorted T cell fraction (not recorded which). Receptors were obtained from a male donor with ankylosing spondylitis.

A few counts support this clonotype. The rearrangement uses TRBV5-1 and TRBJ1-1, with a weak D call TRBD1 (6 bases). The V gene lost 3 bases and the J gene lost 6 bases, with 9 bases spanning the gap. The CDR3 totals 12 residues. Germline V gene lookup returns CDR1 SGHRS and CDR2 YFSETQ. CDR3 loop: CASSYTGSEAFF. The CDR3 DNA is TGCGCCAGCAGCTACACAGGGTCTGAAGCTTTCTTT.

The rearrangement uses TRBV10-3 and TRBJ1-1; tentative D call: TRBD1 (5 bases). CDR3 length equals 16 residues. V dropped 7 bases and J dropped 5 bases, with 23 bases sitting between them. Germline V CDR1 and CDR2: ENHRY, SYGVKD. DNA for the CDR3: TGTGCCATCACCCAGGGCGTTGAGGGAGTAAAAACTGAAGCTTTCTTT. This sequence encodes CAITQGVEGVKTEAFF.

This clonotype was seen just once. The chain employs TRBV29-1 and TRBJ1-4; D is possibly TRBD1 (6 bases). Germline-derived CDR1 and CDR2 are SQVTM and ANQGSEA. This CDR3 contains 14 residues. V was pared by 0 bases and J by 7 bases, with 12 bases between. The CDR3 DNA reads TGCAGCGTTGAAGATCAATCGGGGGCTGAAAAACTGTTTTTT. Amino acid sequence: CSVEDQSGAEKLFF. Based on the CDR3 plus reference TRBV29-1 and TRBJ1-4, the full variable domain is SAVISQKPSRDICQRGTSLTIQCQVDSQVTMMFWYRQQPGQSLTLIATANQGSEATYESGFVIDKFPISRPNLTFSTLTVSNMSPEDSSIYLCSVEDQSGAEKLFFGSGTQLSVL.

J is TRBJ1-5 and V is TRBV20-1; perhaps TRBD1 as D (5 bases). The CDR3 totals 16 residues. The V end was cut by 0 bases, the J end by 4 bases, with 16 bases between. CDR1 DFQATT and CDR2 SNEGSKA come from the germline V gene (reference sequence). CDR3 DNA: TGCAGTGCTAGAGATTTCCGGGGCCGGGGGAATCAGCCCCAGCATTTT. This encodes CSARDFRGRGNQPQHF.

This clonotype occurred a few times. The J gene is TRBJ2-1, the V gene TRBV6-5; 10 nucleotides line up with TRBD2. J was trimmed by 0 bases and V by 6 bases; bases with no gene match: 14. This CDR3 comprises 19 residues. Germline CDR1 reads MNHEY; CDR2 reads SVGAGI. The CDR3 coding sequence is TGTGCCAGCAGCTACAGGTCTAGCGGGGGCGACCGCTCCTACAATGAGCAGTTCTTC. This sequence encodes CASSYRSSGGDRSYNEQFF.

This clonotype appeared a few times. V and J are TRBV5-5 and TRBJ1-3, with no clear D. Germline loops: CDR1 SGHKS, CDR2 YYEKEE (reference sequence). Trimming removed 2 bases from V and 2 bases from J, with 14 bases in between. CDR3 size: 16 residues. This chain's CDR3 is CASSFERSSPGNTIYF. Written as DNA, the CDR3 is TGTGCCAGCAGCTTTGAGCGGTCGAGCCCTGGAAACACCATATATTTT.

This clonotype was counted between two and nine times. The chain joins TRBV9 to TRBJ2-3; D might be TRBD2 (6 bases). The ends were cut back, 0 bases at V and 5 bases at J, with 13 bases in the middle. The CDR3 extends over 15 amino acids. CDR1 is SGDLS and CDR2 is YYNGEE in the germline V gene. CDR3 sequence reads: CASSVGGDAGDTQYF. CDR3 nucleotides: TGTGCCAGCAGCGTAGGGGGGGACGCAGGAGATACGCAGTATTTT.

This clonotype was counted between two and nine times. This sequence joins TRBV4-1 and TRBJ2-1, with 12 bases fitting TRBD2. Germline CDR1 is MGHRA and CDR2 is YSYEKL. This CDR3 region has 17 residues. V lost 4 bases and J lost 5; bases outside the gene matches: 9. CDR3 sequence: CASSPWTSGTGDNEQFF. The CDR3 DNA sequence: TGCGCCAGCAGCCCCTGGACTAGCGGGACCGGGGACAATGAGCAGTTCTTC.

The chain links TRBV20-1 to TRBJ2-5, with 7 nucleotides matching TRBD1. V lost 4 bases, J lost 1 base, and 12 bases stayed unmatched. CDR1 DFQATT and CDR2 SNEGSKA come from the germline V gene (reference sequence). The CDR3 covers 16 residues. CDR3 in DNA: TGCAGTGCTACTGAGGGGGCGATAAGGGGCCAAGAGACCCAGTACTTC. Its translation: CSATEGAIRGQETQYF.

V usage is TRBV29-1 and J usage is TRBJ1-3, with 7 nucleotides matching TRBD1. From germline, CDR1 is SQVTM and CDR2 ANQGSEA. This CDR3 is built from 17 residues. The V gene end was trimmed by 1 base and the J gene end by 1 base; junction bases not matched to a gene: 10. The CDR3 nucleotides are TGCAGCGTTGAAGGGGACAGCGGAATTGTTTCTGGAAACACCATATATTTT. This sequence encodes CSVEGDSGIVSGNTIYF.

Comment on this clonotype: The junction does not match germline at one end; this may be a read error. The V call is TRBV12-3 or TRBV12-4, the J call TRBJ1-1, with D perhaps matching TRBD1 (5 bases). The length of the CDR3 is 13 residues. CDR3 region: CASSLVTAGLTYF. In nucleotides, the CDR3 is TGTGCCAGCAGTTTAGTGACAGCGGGATTGACTTACTTT.

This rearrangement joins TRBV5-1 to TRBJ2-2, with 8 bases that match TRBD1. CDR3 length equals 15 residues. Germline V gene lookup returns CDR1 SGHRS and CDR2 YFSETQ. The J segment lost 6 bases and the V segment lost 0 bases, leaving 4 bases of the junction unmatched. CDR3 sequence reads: CASSLARGLAGELFF. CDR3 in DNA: TGCGCCAGCAGCTTGGCCAGGGGGCTGGCCGGGGAGCTGTTTTTT.

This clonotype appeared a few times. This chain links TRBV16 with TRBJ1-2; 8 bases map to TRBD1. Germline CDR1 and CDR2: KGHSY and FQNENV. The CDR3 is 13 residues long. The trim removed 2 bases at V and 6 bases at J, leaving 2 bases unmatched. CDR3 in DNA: TGTGCCAGCAGCCAAACGGACAGGGATGGCTACACCTTC. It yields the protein CASSQTDRDGYTF.

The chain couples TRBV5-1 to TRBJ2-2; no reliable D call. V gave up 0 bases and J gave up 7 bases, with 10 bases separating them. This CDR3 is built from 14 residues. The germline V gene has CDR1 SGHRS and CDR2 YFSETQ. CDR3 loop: CASSLEGTDGELFF. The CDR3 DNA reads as TGCGCCAGCAGCTTGGAGGGCACGGACGGGGAGCTGTTTTTT.

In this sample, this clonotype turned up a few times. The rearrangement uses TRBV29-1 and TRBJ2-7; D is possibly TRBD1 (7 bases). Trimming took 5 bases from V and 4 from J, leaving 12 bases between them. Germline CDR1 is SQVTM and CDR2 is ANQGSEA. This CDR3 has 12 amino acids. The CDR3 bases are TGCAGCGTTACAGGGGCGGGGTACGAGCAGTACTTC. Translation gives CSVTGAGYEQYF.

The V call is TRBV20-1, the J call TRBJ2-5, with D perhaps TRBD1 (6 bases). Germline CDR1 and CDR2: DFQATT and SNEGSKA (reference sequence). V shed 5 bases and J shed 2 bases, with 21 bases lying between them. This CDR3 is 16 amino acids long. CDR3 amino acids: CSAWGLGAGVQETQYF. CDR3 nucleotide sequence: TGCAGTGCTTGGGGCCTGGGGGCCGGGGTACAAGAGACCCAGTACTTC.

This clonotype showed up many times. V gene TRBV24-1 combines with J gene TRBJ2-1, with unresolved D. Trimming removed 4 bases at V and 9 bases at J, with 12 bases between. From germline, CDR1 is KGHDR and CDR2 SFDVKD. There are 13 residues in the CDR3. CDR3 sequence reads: CATSDPPPLEQFF. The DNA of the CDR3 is TGTGCCACCAGTGACCCCCCTCCTCTTGAGCAGTTCTTC.

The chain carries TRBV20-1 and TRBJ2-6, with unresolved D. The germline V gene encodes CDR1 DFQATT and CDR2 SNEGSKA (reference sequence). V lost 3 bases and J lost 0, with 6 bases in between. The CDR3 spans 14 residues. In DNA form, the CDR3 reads TGCAGTGCTAGGGAGAACTCTGGGGCCAACGTCCTGACTTTC. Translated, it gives CSARENSGANVLTF.

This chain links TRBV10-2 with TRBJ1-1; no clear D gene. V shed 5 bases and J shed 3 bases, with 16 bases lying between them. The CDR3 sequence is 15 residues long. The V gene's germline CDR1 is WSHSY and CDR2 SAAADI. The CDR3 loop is CASSRGRSHDTEAFF. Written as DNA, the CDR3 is TGCGCCAGCAGTCGAGGACGGAGTCATGACACTGAAGCTTTCTTT.

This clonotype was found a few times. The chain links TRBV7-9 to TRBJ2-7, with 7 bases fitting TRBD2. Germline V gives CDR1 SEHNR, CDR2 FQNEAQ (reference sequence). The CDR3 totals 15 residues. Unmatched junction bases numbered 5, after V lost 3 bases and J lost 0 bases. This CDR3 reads CASSFSSSGSYEQYF. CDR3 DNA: TGTGCCAGCAGCTTTTCGTCTAGCGGCTCCTACGAGCAGTACTTC.

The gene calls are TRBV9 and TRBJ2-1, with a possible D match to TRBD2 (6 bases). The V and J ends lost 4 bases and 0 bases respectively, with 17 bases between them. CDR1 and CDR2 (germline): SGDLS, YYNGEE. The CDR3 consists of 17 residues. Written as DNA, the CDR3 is TGTGCCAGCAGCCCTCGGGACTCGAAAAGCTCCTACAATGAGCAGTTCTTC. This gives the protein CASSPRDSKSSYNEQFF.

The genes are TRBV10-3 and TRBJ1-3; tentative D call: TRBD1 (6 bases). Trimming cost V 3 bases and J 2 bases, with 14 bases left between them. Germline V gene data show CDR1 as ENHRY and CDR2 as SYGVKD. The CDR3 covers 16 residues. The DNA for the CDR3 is TGTGCCATCAGTGACTACCAGGCAGGGGCTGGAAACACCATATATTTT. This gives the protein CAISDYQAGAGNTIYF.

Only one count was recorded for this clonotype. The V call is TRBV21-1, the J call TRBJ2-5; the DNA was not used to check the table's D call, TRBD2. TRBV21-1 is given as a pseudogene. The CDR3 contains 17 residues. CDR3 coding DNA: TGTGCCAGCAGCAAAGGAGAGACTAGCGGGGGTAAAGAGACCCAGTACTTC. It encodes CASSKGETSGGKETQYF.

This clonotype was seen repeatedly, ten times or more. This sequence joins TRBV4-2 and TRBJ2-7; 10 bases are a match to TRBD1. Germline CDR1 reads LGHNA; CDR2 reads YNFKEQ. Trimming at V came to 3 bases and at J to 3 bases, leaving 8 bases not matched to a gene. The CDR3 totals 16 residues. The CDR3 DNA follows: TGTGCCAGCAGCCAGGAAGGGGGACAGGGGTTCTACGAGCAGTACTTC. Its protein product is CASSQEGGQGFYEQYF.

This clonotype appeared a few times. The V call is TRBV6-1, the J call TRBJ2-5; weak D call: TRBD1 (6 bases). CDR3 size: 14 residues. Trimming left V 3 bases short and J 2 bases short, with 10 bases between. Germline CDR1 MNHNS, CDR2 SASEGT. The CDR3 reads CASSEFRGQETQYF. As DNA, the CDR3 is TGTGCCAGCAGTGAGTTTAGGGGGCAAGAGACCCAGTACTTC.